A single sample gave rise to the 28 T cell receptor beta chains below, sequenced in a study of post-analysis software for immune sequencing data. The TCR beta cDNA libraries contained unique molecular identifiers. Each CDR3 protein gets one entry after TCRdb re-called the PCR reads with MiXCR. This table has hundreds of thousands of distinct CDR3 sequences, approximately 53% appearing once. Study observations and caveats: Roughly 5 TRBV segments occurring more often in patients than controls included TRBV5-6, TRBV5-1 and TRBV20-1.

Their antigen targets remain unknown. The sample was blood. The source of these receptors is a girl aged 5 to 17 with multiple sclerosis.

This clonotype was seen only once. The rearrangement uses TRBV18 and TRBJ1-5, with a weak D call TRBD1 (5 bases). The germline gives CDR1 KGHSH, CDR2 LQKENI. Trimming left V 3 bases short and J 7 bases short, with 13 bases between. CDR3 size: 14 residues. This CDR3 is CASSPRGLWQPQHF. In DNA form, the CDR3 reads TGTGCCAGCTCACCCCGGGGGTTGTGGCAGCCCCAGCATTTT.

Details on this clonotype: The germline gene is not matched at one end of the junction; a read error may be the cause. V is TRBV29-1 and J is TRBJ2-6, with D perhaps TRBD1 (5 bases). The CDR3 is 16 residues long. Germline CDR1 and CDR2: SQVTM and ANQGSEA. The CDR3 bases are TGCAGCGTTGAAGATCATTTGAGGTCTGGGGCCAACATCCTGACTTTC. This codes for CSVEDHLRSGANILTF.

The chain employs TRBV6-2 or TRBV6-3 and TRBJ2-7; D gene uncertain. This CDR3 is built from 15 residues. V shed 2 bases and J shed 6 bases, with 17 bases lying between them. Germline assignment: CDR1 MNHEY and CDR2 SVGEGT. The CDR3 nucleotides read TGTGCCAGCAGTTACGCCGCAGCCTTAGTCGCCGAGCAGTACTTC. Residues: CASSYAAALVAEQYF.

The rearrangement uses TRBV20-1 and TRBJ2-3, with 7 positions matching TRBD2. V shed 4 bases, J shed 14 bases, and the junction held 24 bases outside the gene matches. The CDR3 totals 16 residues. Germline CDR1 and CDR2: DFQATT and SNEGSKA (reference sequence). DNA for the CDR3: TGCAGTGCTAAGTCGATGGGAGGGGCTGGGTTCTACGATTCGTATTTT. This gives the protein CSAKSMGGAGFYDSYF.

This rearrangement joins TRBV20-1 to TRBJ2-7; 8 bases map to TRBD2. This CDR3 spans 16 amino acids. Germline V gene sequence: CDR1 DFQATT, CDR2 SNEGSKA (reference sequence). V dropped 0 bases and J dropped 5; count of bases not matched to a gene: 12. This CDR3 reads CSARDPGPRGGDEQYF. CDR3 nucleotides: TGCAGTGCTAGAGATCCAGGACCCCGGGGGGGAGACGAGCAGTACTTC.

This clonotype was detected only a few times. The chain has TRBV12-3 or TRBV12-4 and TRBJ2-1; either TRBD1 or TRBD2 may supply D (5 bases each). The CDR3 spans 12 residues. The germline V and J ends were trimmed by 6 bases and 9 bases, with 12 bases remaining between them. The CDR3 nucleotides read TGTGCCAGCAGCCTTAGTGGGGGTGAGCAGTTCTTC. Its translation is CASSLSGGEQFF.

This chain links TRBV5-6 with TRBJ2-6; no clear D gene. The V end lost 6 bases, the J end lost 0 bases, and 7 bases lay between the germline ends. Per germline, CDR1 SGHDT and CDR2 YYEEEE. CDR3 length: 14 residues. The CDR3 sequence is CASIRLSGANVLTF. The CDR3 region has the DNA TGTGCCAGCATCAGGCTCTCTGGGGCCAACGTCCTGACTTTC.

There are a few counts of this clonotype. This chain links TRBV5-1 with TRBJ1-1; D is uncertain. The CDR3 runs 15 residues. The germline CDR1 and CDR2 sequences are SGHRS and YFSETQ. The V end lost 1 base, the J end lost 5 bases, and 15 bases lay between the germline ends. The CDR3 DNA follows: TGCGCCAGCAGCTTGCAGGAAGGAGTGAGGACTGAAGCTTTCTTT. It is translated as CASSLQEGVRTEAFF. The whole variable domain, filled in from reference TRBV5-1 and TRBJ1-1, reads KAGVTQTPRYLIKTRGQQVTLSCSPISGHRSVSWYQQTPGQGLQFLFEYFSETQRNKGNFPGRFSGRQFSNSRSEMNVSTLELGDSALYLCASSLQEGVRTEAFFGQGTRLTVV.

V gene TRBV2 combines with J gene TRBJ2-5; D not resolved. The end of the DNA is better explained by TRBJ2-7, so the J call may be wrong. The CDR3 has 15 residues. The germline CDR1 and CDR2 sequences are SNHLY and FYNNEI. CDR3 region: CASSEAVWGTYEQYF. For the CDR3, the DNA is TGTGCCAGCAGTGAAGCGGTCTGGGGTACGTACGAGCAGTACTTC.

In the case of this clonotype: Its ends do not fully match the called genes, so a read error is possible. V is TRBV5-1 and J is TRBJ2-7; TRBD2 might be the D (6 bases). The CDR3 sequence is 11 residues long. The germline gives CDR1 SGHRS, CDR2 YFSETQ. The CDR3 DNA follows: TGTGCCAGCAGCTTCGGGGGAGAGCAGTACTTC. Its protein is CASSFGGEQYF.

The chain has TRBV7-9 and TRBJ2-3, with TRBD1 identical over 7 bases. The germline V gene has CDR1 SEHNR and CDR2 FQNEAQ (reference sequence). This CDR3 has 17 residues. V lost 5 bases to trimming and J lost 2 bases; unmatched junction nucleotides: 13. The CDR3 sequence is CASSPYPQGTTTDTQYF. DNA of the CDR3: TGTGCCAGCAGCCCGTATCCACAGGGGACCACCACAGATACGCAGTATTTT.

V and J are TRBV12-3 or TRBV12-4 and TRBJ2-5; D is unresolved. V was cut by 0 bases and J by 1 base, with 9 bases left in between. The CDR3 is made up of 15 amino acids. CDR3 DNA sequence: TGTGCCAGCAGTTTAGCGCTGGCAGTCCAAGAGACCCAGTACTTC. Protein sequence: CASSLALAVQETQYF.

Concerning this clonotype: A junction boundary mismatches the germline segment, possibly from a read error. V usage is TRBV7-2 and J usage is TRBJ2-6; 12 nucleotides agree with TRBD2. The CDR3 covers 18 residues. The germline V gene encodes CDR1 SGHTA and CDR2 FQGNSA. CDR3 region: CASSKTSGGRSGASVLTF. The CDR3 nucleotides are TGTGCCAGCAGCAAGACTAGCGGGGGACGCTCTGGGGCCAGCGTCCTGACTTTC.

This clonotype was observed a single time. V gene TRBV7-9 combines with J gene TRBJ2-7, with 9 bases matching TRBD1. The J call may not be correct, given that the DNA end is closer to TRBJ2-5. This CDR3 spans 16 amino acids. The germline CDR1 and CDR2 sequences are SEHNR and FQNEAQ (reference sequence). CDR3 nucleotide sequence: TGTGCCAGCAGCCTCCGGGACAGGGAAGGTGACGAGACCCAGTACTTC. Protein sequence: CASSLRDREGDETQYF.

This chain connects TRBV19 to TRBJ2-1; TRBD2 aligns across 14 bases. The CDR3 runs 15 residues. Per the germline V gene, CDR1 is LNHDA and CDR2 is SQIVND (reference sequence). The V gene end was trimmed by 5 bases and the J gene end by 9 bases; junction bases not matched to a gene: 6. The CDR3 nucleotides read TGTGCCAGTAGTTCGGGACTAGCGGGAGCTTGTGAGCAGTTCTTC. It translates to CASSSGLAGACEQFF.

The rearrangement joins TRBV20-1 to TRBJ2-3; 11 bases are a match to TRBD2. The CDR3 consists of 14 residues. Losses at the gene ends were 7 bases for V and 0 bases for J; bases not matched to a gene: 3. In germline, CDR1 is DFQATT, CDR2 SNEGSKA (reference sequence). Here the CDR3 reads CSELAGDSTDTQYF. Written as DNA, the CDR3 is TGCAGTGAACTAGCGGGGGATAGCACAGATACGCAGTATTTT.

The chain has TRBV11-2 and TRBJ2-1; 12 nucleotides match TRBD2. The V segment lost 4 bases and the J segment 4 bases; nucleotides outside the gene matches: 5. The germline V gene has CDR1 SGHAT and CDR2 FQNNGV. The CDR3 runs 16 residues. The CDR3 sequence is CASSYRLAGVYNEQFF. In DNA form, the CDR3 reads TGTGCCAGCAGCTACAGACTAGCGGGGGTATACAATGAGCAGTTCTTC.

The sample holds many counts of this clonotype. The chain carries TRBV7-9 and TRBJ2-7; D is perhaps TRBD2 (6 bases). Deletions cut 5 bases from V and 3 bases from J, with 8 bases between. This CDR3 comprises 12 residues. The V gene's germline CDR1 is SEHNR and CDR2 FQNEAQ (reference sequence). For the CDR3, the DNA is TGTGCCAGCAGCCCCGGGGGCTACGAGCAGTACTTC. It specifies CASSPGGYEQYF.

This clonotype appeared a single time. The rearrangement joins TRBV25-1 to TRBJ2-3; 7 positions agree with TRBD1. The germline V gene has CDR1 MGHDK and CDR2 SYGVNS. V dropped 7 bases and J dropped 5; count of bases not matched to a gene: 15. The CDR3 is made up of 16 amino acids. The CDR3 sequence: CASILYRDSKKDTQYF. DNA for the CDR3: TGTGCCAGCATCCTATACCGGGACAGCAAAAAAGATACGCAGTATTTT.

In this sample, this clonotype turned up a few times. The genes are TRBV29-1 and TRBJ2-7, with TRBD1 matching 10 bases. V shed 0 bases and J 4 bases; nucleotides not matched to a gene: 6. The CDR3 covers 15 residues. Germline V CDR1 and CDR2: SQVTM, ANQGSEA. In DNA form, the CDR3 reads TGCAGCGTTGAAGATGTGGACAGGGGGAAGTACGAGCAGTACTTC. The encoded protein is CSVEDVDRGKYEQYF.

In its sample, this clonotype was seen once. The chain has TRBV18 and TRBJ2-3, with D perhaps TRBD2 (6 bases). The germline CDR1 and CDR2 sequences are KGHSH and LQKENI. The CDR3 extends over 16 amino acids. V was shortened by 5 bases and J by 2 bases, with 17 bases between the two germline ends. CDR3 in DNA: TGTGCCAGCTCAATGAAGACTAGAACCTACACAGATACGCAGTATTTT. Translation gives CASSMKTRTYTDTQYF.

Of note for this clonotype: Since no conserved phenylalanine or tryptophan closes the CDR3, a read error is the likely cause. This rearrangement joins TRBV12-3 or TRBV12-4 to TRBJ2-5; a weak D match, TRBD2 (5 bases). V lost 2 bases and J 5 bases, leaving 27 bases between the germline ends. CDR3 length: 19 residues. The CDR3 region is CASSLTRVSGPLGGETQYL. CDR3 bases: TGTGCCAGCAGTTTAACAAGAGTCAGCGGTCCTCTCGGTGGGGAGACCCAGTACTTG.

This chain links TRBV29-1 with TRBJ2-5, with D maybe TRBD1 (6 bases). The J call is in doubt because the DNA end fits TRBJ2-7 better. CDR3 length: 13 amino acids. Germline lookup yields CDR1 SQVTM and CDR2 ANQGSEA. In DNA form, the CDR3 reads TGCAGCGCGAGAAGACAGGCTACCTACGAGCAGTACTTC. It encodes CSARRQATYEQYF.

The chain uses TRBV20-1 and TRBJ2-3; 8 nucleotides match TRBD2. This CDR3 has 15 amino acids. Trimming cost V 4 bases and J 1 base; bases outside gene matches: 7. CDR1 DFQATT and CDR2 SNEGSKA come from the germline V gene (reference sequence). The CDR3 reads CSATHSGDGTDTQYF. Here the CDR3 DNA reads TGCAGTGCTACCCATAGCGGGGATGGCACAGATACGCAGTATTTT.

V usage is TRBV10-3 and J usage is TRBJ2-1, with 12 bases fitting TRBD2. Germline V gene sequence: CDR1 ENHRY, CDR2 SYGVKD. Trimming removed 5 bases from V and 2 bases from J; junction bases left unmatched: 10. The CDR3 spans 18 residues. CDR3 residues: CAISKLAGGQNAYNEQFF. The CDR3 nucleotides read TGTGCCATCAGTAAACTAGCGGGAGGCCAAAACGCCTACAATGAGCAGTTCTTC.

The V gene is TRBV11-2, the J gene TRBJ2-7; D unresolved. Trimming took off 5 bases at V and 0 bases at J, with 14 bases between the two ends. The CDR3 is 15 amino acids. Germline CDR1 reads SGHAT; CDR2 reads FQNNGV. The CDR3 nucleotides read TGTGCCAGCAGCCAAGGCCGGTGGAGCTCCTACGAGCAGTACTTC. This encodes CASSQGRWSSYEQYF. Looking up the rest from reference TRBV11-2 and TRBJ2-7 gives the full variable domain: EAGVAQSPRYKIIEKRQSVAFWCNPISGHATLYWYQQILGQGPKLLIQFQNNGVVDDSQLPKDRFSAERLKGVDSTLKIQPAKLEDSAVYLCASSQGRWSSYEQYFGPGTRLTVT.

The V and J genes are TRBV5-1 and TRBJ2-4; 9 nucleotides line up with TRBD1. CDR3 length: 15 residues. J gave up 6 bases and V 1 base, and 5 bases lay outside the gene matches. Germline assignment: CDR1 SGHRS and CDR2 YFSETQ. In DNA, the CDR3 is TGCGCCAGCAGCTTGCGAGGGGACAGGGTAAACATTCAGTACTTC. Amino acids: CASSLRGDRVNIQYF.

This rearrangement joins TRBV28 to TRBJ2-1; 8 positions match TRBD2. This CDR3 region has 17 residues. V shed 6 bases, J shed 2 bases, and the junction held 12 bases outside the gene matches. CDR1 and CDR2 from the germline V gene are MDHEN and SYDVKM. CDR3 in DNA: TGTGCCAGCAGAATACCTACCGTGACTAGCGCCTACAATGAGCAGTTCTTC. It yields the protein CASRIPTVTSAYNEQFF.